The clone carrying this T cell receptor beta chain showed up many times. Its antigen is unidentified. This entry belongs to a study of blood T cells in healthy people across ages. Study results and caveats: Unsorted PBMCs ruled out conclusive naive versus antigen-experienced comparison.

Between the trimmed V and J ends, which lost 1 base and 3 bases, there was a span of 7 bases. Germline-derived CDR1 and CDR2 are SGHTA and FQGNSA. This CDR3 region has 14 residues. For the second PCR, which ran for about 7 to 11 cycles, a sample-barcoded 5' primer and a J-beta primer mix were used. TCRdb redid the calling of the 5' RACE reads with MiXCR, one entry per CDR3 protein. The sample carries around 1,600,000 distinct CDR3 sequences, 35% to 45% recorded once. The rearrangement joins TRBV7-2 to TRBJ1-5, with D perhaps TRBD1 (5 bases). The TCR was taken from a woman in her late teens or twenties in good health. Sequencing was performed on blood. The DNA for the CDR3 is TGTGCCAGCAGCTTAGGACAGTTCAATCAGCCCCAGCATTTT. This gives the protein CASSLGQFNQPQHF.